The 17 T cell receptor beta chains presented below share a single source sample, sequenced in a study of long-term antiretroviral therapy in people with HIV. Researchers report immunoSEQ v3.0 was run at survey level. Repertoires were generated with immunoSEQ multiplex PCR, while TCRdb's copy carries only in-frame clones and drops some. The sample has 35,000 to 45,000 clones; roughly four fifths are singletons. The material sequenced was unsorted PBMCs, taken 0.3 years after starting antiretroviral therapy. The receptors were sampled from a man aged 18 to 35 with HIV.

The chain carries TRBV5-1 and TRBJ1-1; D is unresolved. This CDR3 region has 13 residues. Trimming removed 3 bases from V and 6 bases from J, with 12 bases in between. The germline gives CDR1 SGHRS, CDR2 YFSETQ. The CDR3 spells CASSYRGLAEAFF. CDR3 nucleotide sequence: TGCGCCAGCAGCTACCGGGGTTTAGCTGAAGCTTTCTTT.

This clone is medium-sized within its sample. The chain recombines TRBV27 with TRBJ2-2, with D possibly TRBD1 on 5 matching bases. Trimming removed 3 bases at V and 9 bases at J, with 14 bases between. This CDR3 is 14 amino acids long. Germline assignment: CDR1 MNHEY and CDR2 SMNVEV (reference sequence). CDR3 in DNA: TGTGCCAGCAGTTTTTGGCAGGGCAAGCGGGAGCTGTTTTTT. It codes for CASSFWQGKRELFF.

V and J are TRBV7-9 and TRBJ2-7, with TRBD1 as a possible D gene (6 bases). Germline CDR1 is SEHNR and CDR2 is FQNEAQ (reference sequence). The CDR3 covers 15 residues. Deletions cut 5 bases from V and 3 bases from J, with 17 bases between. In nucleotides, the CDR3 is TGTGCCAGCAGCCGTTCGGACAGTGCATTCTACGAGCAGTACTTC. This sequence encodes CASSRSDSAFYEQYF.

The chain couples TRBV4-2 to TRBJ2-1; possibly TRBD1 for D (5 bases). Germline values: CDR1 LGHNA, CDR2 YNFKEQ. Trimming cost V 0 bases and J 9 bases, with 15 bases left between them. The CDR3 sequence is 15 residues long. CDR3 coding DNA: TGTGCCAGCAGCCAAGATTCTGAGGTTCAGGGTGAGCAGTTCTTC. It translates to CASSQDSEVQGEQFF.

V and J are TRBV4-1 and TRBJ2-3, with TRBD1 identical over 10 bases. CDR1 and CDR2 from the germline V gene are MGHRA and YSYEKL. This CDR3 comprises 18 residues. The V segment lost 2 bases and the J segment 0 bases; nucleotides outside the gene matches: 8. The CDR3 DNA sequence: TGCGCCAGCAGCCAAAGAAGTCCGGGACAGGGGAGCACAGATACGCAGTATTTT. Protein product: CASSQRSPGQGSTDTQYF.

The V call is TRBV13, the J call TRBJ1-2; 9 bases align to TRBD1. The germline gives CDR1 PRHDT, CDR2 FYEKMQ (reference sequence). V trimming: 5 bases; J trimming: 4 bases; junction bases outside the gene matches: 8. CDR3 length: 15 residues. In nucleotides, the CDR3 is TGTGCCAGCAGCACCCGGACAGGGGATGTCTATGGCTACACCTTC. Translated: CASSTRTGDVYGYTF. The variable domain in full, completed from reference TRBV13 and TRBJ1-2, reads AAGVIQSPRHLIKEKRETATLKCYPIPRHDTVYWYQQGPGQDPQFLISFYEKMQSDKGSIPDRFSAQQFSDYHSELNMSSLELGDSALYFCASSTRTGDVYGYTFGSGTRLTVV.

This clone has only a few counts. The rearrangement links TRBV7-8 to TRBJ1-1; D call uncertain. Germline values: CDR1 SGHVS, CDR2 FQNEAQ. With 4 bases removed from V and 2 bases from J, the gap between germline ends came to 8 bases. CDR3 size: 13 residues. The CDR3 sequence: CASSWQLNTEAFF. CDR3 nucleotides: TGTGCCAGCAGCTGGCAGCTAAACACTGAAGCTTTCTTT.

The chain couples TRBV4-3 to TRBJ2-6, with D perhaps TRBD1 (5 bases). V was shortened by 2 bases and J by 0 bases, with 14 bases between the two germline ends. CDR1 and CDR2 (germline): LGHNA, YSLEER. This CDR3 has 18 residues. The CDR3 nucleotides read TGCGCCAGCAGCCAATCGGAGCAGGGTGCCTCTGGGGCCAACGTCCTGACTTTC. It translates to CASSQSEQGASGANVLTF.

The CDR3 is CASSRRDRPYDGYTF. CDR3 coding DNA: TGTGCCAGCAGTCGCCGGGACAGGCCTTACGATGGCTACACCTTC. The chain is built from TRBV27 and TRBJ1-2; 8 nucleotides align to TRBD1. This CDR3 comprises 15 residues. Germline V gives CDR1 MNHEY, CDR2 SMNVEV (reference sequence). V lost 5 bases and J lost 6; bases outside the gene matches: 11.

The genes are TRBV7-9 and TRBJ2-7; 11 nucleotides align to TRBD2. The CDR3 length is 16 residues. Germline CDR1 is SEHNR and CDR2 is FQNEAQ (reference sequence). V shed 4 bases and J 3 bases; nucleotides not matched to a gene: 8. In DNA, the CDR3 is TGTGCCAGCAGCTCCTTACTAGCGGGAGATTTCTACGAGCAGTACTTC. This codes for CASSSLLAGDFYEQYF. The full variable domain, with the rest looked up from reference TRBV7-9 and TRBJ2-7, is DTGVSQNPRHKITKRGQNVTFRCDPISEHNRLYWYRQTLGQGPEFLTYFQNEAQLEKSRLLSDRFSAERPKGSFSTLEIQRTEQGDSAMYLCASSSLLAGDFYEQYFGPGTRLTVT.

The chain combines TRBV7-8 with TRBJ2-1; the D is unclear. The V end was cut by 2 bases, the J end by 10 bases, with 21 bases between. Germline CDR1 SGHVS, CDR2 FQNEAQ. The CDR3 has 16 residues. CDR3: CASSLFSGVLPEEQFF. CDR3 sequence (DNA): TGTGCCAGCAGCTTATTTAGTGGGGTTCTCCCAGAGGAGCAGTTCTTC. Drawing the rest from reference TRBV7-8 and TRBJ2-1, the complete variable domain is GAGVSQSPRYKVAKRGQDVALRCDPISGHVSLFWYQQALGQGPEFLTYFQNEAQLDKSGLPSDRFFAERPEGSVSTLKIQRTQQEDSAVYLCASSLFSGVLPEEQFFGPGTRLTVL.

This chain joins TRBV10-3 and TRBJ2-7; the D is unclear. The CDR3 runs 16 residues. Germline V lookup: CDR1 ENHRY, CDR2 SYGVKD. Trimming removed 0 bases at V and 4 bases at J, with 16 bases between. CDR3 nucleotide sequence: TGTGCCATCAGTGAGTCGCTGGGGATGGCTCGGTACGAGCAGTACTTC. Residues: CAISESLGMARYEQYF.

This clone was detected only once. The rearrangement uses TRBV9 and TRBJ2-1; 12 bases are shared with TRBD2. Looked up from germline, CDR1 is SGDLS and CDR2 is YYNGEE. Trimming removed 3 bases from V and 1 base from J; junction bases left unmatched: 5. This CDR3 contains 17 residues. The CDR3 bases are TGTGCCAGCAGCGCTAGCGGGGGGGTTCGATCCTACAATGAGCAGTTCTTC. Amino acid sequence: CASSASGGVRSYNEQFF.

The CDR3 bases are TGTGCCAGCAGCCAGGGGGGGGAAGGCTACACCTTC. It codes for CASSQGGEGYTF. The V and J genes are TRBV7-6 and TRBJ1-2; 7 bases agree with TRBD1. The V gene end was trimmed by 5 bases and the J gene end by 8 bases; junction bases not matched to a gene: 5. Germline V gene data show CDR1 as SGHVS and CDR2 as FNYEAQ. This CDR3 spans 12 amino acids.

This clone was observed a few times. This sequence joins TRBV19 and TRBJ2-5, with TRBD1 matching over 7 bases. V lost 4 bases and J lost 2; bases outside the gene matches: 1. This CDR3 comprises 13 residues. Germline CDR1 and CDR2: LNHDA and SQIVND (reference sequence). CDR3 amino acids: CASSRQGQETQYF. CDR3 coding DNA: TGTGCCAGTAGTAGACAGGGTCAAGAGACCCAGTACTTC.

The chain carries TRBV28 and TRBJ1-5; TRBD1 is a possible D gene (5 bases). Germline CDR1 reads MDHEN; CDR2 reads SYDVKM. This CDR3 is built from 15 residues. V lost 5 bases and J 2 bases, leaving 13 bases between the germline ends. CDR3 DNA: TGTGCCAGCAGTCCCCTGGACAAGGGCAATCAGCCCCAGCATTTT. Its protein is CASSPLDKGNQPQHF.

The chain joins TRBV5-6 to TRBJ2-1; D not certain. Germline V gene sequence: CDR1 SGHDT, CDR2 YYEEEE. The CDR3 contains 13 residues. Trimming cost V 4 bases and J 4 bases, with 9 bases left between them. The DNA of the CDR3 is TGTGCCAGCAGCCCAACGAAATACAATGAGCAGTTCTTC. Translating it yields CASSPTKYNEQFF. Full variable domain (outside the CDR3, taken from reference TRBV5-6 and TRBJ2-1): DAGVTQSPTHLIKTRGQQVTLRCSPKSGHDTVSWYQQALGQGPQFIFQYYEEEERQRGNFPDRFSGHQFPNYSSELNVNALLLGDSALYLCASSPTKYNEQFFGPGTRLTVL.